These 23 T cell receptor beta chains were sequenced from one sample in a study of T cell responses to AZD1222 COVID-19 vaccine. Some clones are missing from TCRdb's copy, which holds only in-frame ones; the method was immunoSEQ multiplex PCR. The sample shows approximately 110,000 clones, roughly nine tenths of them seen only once. The sequencing here drew on peripheral blood, taken 28 days after the second AZD1222 dose. The receptor source for this set is an adult who received the AZD1222 COVID-19 vaccine.

In this sample, this clone turned up once. The chain recombines TRBV6-1 with TRBJ2-7; 10 bases are a match to TRBD2. This CDR3 comprises 16 residues. Losses at the gene ends were 0 bases for V and 1 base for J; bases not matched to a gene: 3. Germline values: CDR1 MNHNS, CDR2 SASEGT. The CDR3 spells CASSEAASGGSYEQYF. The CDR3 bases are TGTGCCAGCAGTGAAGCGGCTAGCGGGGGATCCTACGAGCAGTACTTC.

This clone was picked up a small number of times. The CDR3 nucleotides read TGTGCCATGGGACAGACAGGTGAGAACACTGAAGCTTTCTTT. Protein sequence: CAMGQTGENTEAFF. This chain links TRBV10-3 with TRBJ1-1, with 7 nucleotides matching TRBD1. Germline assignment: CDR1 ENHRY and CDR2 SYGVKD. The CDR3 has 14 amino acids. Trimming at V came to 9 bases and at J to 1 base, leaving 8 bases not matched to a gene.

The rearrangement links TRBV28 to TRBJ2-7; D uncertain. The CDR3 spans 13 residues. Trimming shortened V by 6 bases and J by 0 bases, and 9 bases separated the two germline ends. CDR1 and CDR2 from the germline V gene are MDHEN and SYDVKM. As DNA, the CDR3 is TGTGCCAGCAGCCGTACTCTCTCCTACGAGCAGTACTTC. Its translation is CASSRTLSYEQYF.

This chain uses TRBV5-1 with TRBJ2-1; the D gene is possibly TRBD1 (6 bases). V lost 0 bases and J lost 0, with 7 bases in between. The length of the CDR3 is 15 residues. The germline CDR1 and CDR2 sequences are SGHRS and YFSETQ. DNA for the CDR3: TGCGCCAGCAGCTTGGGACAGGTCTCCTACAATGAGCAGTTCTTC. Its translation: CASSLGQVSYNEQFF.

V gene TRBV5-1 combines with J gene TRBJ1-1; D might be TRBD1 (5 bases). Germline V gives CDR1 SGHRS, CDR2 YFSETQ. This CDR3 comprises 14 residues. V was pared by 3 bases and J by 1 base, with 10 bases between. The CDR3 DNA reads TGCGCCAGCAGCTGGGGAGGGGAGAACACTGAAGCTTTCTTT. Translating it yields CASSWGGENTEAFF.

The V and J genes are TRBV28 and TRBJ2-2; perhaps TRBD1 as D (6 bases). Per the germline V gene, CDR1 is MDHEN and CDR2 is SYDVKM. The V end lost 6 bases, the J end lost 2 bases, and 10 bases lay between the germline ends. The CDR3 sequence is 14 residues long. CDR3 nucleotides: TGTGCCAGCAGATGGACAGAAAACACCGGGGAGCTGTTTTTT. Translation: CASRWTENTGELFF.

The CDR3 reads CASSLSIRGSNEQFF. CDR3 sequence (DNA): TGTGCCAGCAGCTTATCAATTCGGGGATCCAATGAGCAGTTCTTC. The gene calls are TRBV7-3 and TRBJ2-1, with D perhaps TRBD2 (5 bases). The length of the CDR3 is 15 residues. Germline-derived CDR1 and CDR2 are SGHTA and FQGTGA. Trimming took off 2 bases at V and 6 bases at J, with 14 bases between the two ends.

The rearrangement joins TRBV5-1 to TRBJ1-3; 7 positions match TRBD1. Germline V gene lookup returns CDR1 SGHRS and CDR2 YFSETQ. The V and J ends lost 8 bases and 2 bases, in that order; junction bases with no gene match: 7. The CDR3 is 14 residues long. In DNA form, the CDR3 reads TGCGCCAGTTTACAGGGGAAAGCTGGAAACACCATATATTTT. Residues: CASLQGKAGNTIYF. Based on the CDR3 plus reference TRBV5-1 and TRBJ1-3, the full variable domain is KAGVTQTPRYLIKTRGQQVTLSCSPISGHRSVSWYQQTPGQGLQFLFEYFSETQRNKGNFPGRFSGRQFSNSRSEMNVSTLELGDSALYLCASLQGKAGNTIYFGEGSWLTVV.

The chain uses TRBV5-1 and TRBJ2-5, with D perhaps matching TRBD1 (6 bases). V was pared by 4 bases and J by 4 bases, with 11 bases between. Germline lookup yields CDR1 SGHRS and CDR2 YFSETQ. The CDR3 loop spans 13 amino acids. The CDR3 DNA is TGCGCCAGCAGCGAGGGACATACAGAGACCCAGTACTTC. Protein: CASSEGHTETQYF. Full variable domain (remainder filled in from reference TRBV5-1 and TRBJ2-5): KAGVTQTPRYLIKTRGQQVTLSCSPISGHRSVSWYQQTPGQGLQFLFEYFSETQRNKGNFPGRFSGRQFSNSRSEMNVSTLELGDSALYLCASSEGHTETQYFGPGTRLLVL.

The chain couples TRBV7-2 to TRBJ1-3; a weak D match, TRBD1 (6 bases). This CDR3 contains 17 residues. The germline V gene has CDR1 SGHTA and CDR2 FQGNSA. The ends were cut back, 3 bases at V and 1 base at J, with 16 bases in the middle. CDR3 coding DNA: TGTGCCAGCAGCTTTTTACCAACAGGGATTTCTGGAAACACCATATATTTT. Translating gives CASSFLPTGISGNTIYF.

The gene calls are TRBV6-5 and TRBJ1-1; 8 nucleotides align to TRBD1. Per the germline V gene, CDR1 is MNHEY and CDR2 is SVGAGI. The CDR3 spans 13 residues. Trimming took 6 bases from V and 11 from J; bases not matched to a gene: 11. The CDR3 loop reads CASSTGRGQDAFF. In DNA form, the CDR3 reads TGTGCCAGCAGCACAGGGCGGGGACAGGACGCTTTCTTT.

The chain employs TRBV5-1 and TRBJ2-1; 8 bases match TRBD2. Unmatched junction bases numbered 19, after V lost 2 bases and J lost 9 bases. Germline V gene data show CDR1 as SGHRS and CDR2 as YFSETQ. The length of the CDR3 is 18 residues. CDR3 amino acids: CASSLAPRFAGGRLEQFF. Written as DNA, the CDR3 is TGCGCCAGCAGCTTAGCACCGAGGTTTGCGGGAGGCCGACTTGAGCAGTTCTTC.

This chain joins TRBV14 and TRBJ1-1; D not certain. V shed 1 base and J shed 7 bases, with 7 bases lying between them. The CDR3 covers 12 residues. Germline values: CDR1 SGHDN, CDR2 FVKESK. CDR3 residues: CASSQGTVEAFF. Here the CDR3 DNA reads TGTGCCAGCAGCCAAGGGACGGTTGAAGCTTTCTTT.

V usage is TRBV3-1 (or the pseudogene TRBV3-2) and J usage is TRBJ2-1; 8 bases are a match to TRBD2. The CDR3 sequence is 17 residues long. Per germline, CDR1 LGHDT and CDR2 YNNKEL (reference sequence). The ends lost 2 bases at V and 8 bases at J; junction bases unmatched: 14. The chain's CDR3 is CASSQKFLAGRRDEQFF. The CDR3 DNA is TGTGCCAGCAGCCAAAAATTTCTAGCGGGCCGTCGGGATGAGCAGTTCTTC.

The chain combines TRBV7-9 with TRBJ1-6; D is perhaps TRBD1 (5 bases). This CDR3 is built from 14 residues. Germline CDR1 and CDR2: SEHNR and FQNEAQ (reference sequence). V was trimmed by 0 bases and J by 7 bases, leaving 7 bases between them. DNA of the CDR3: TGTGCCAGCAGCTTAGCTGGGGGGAATTCACCCCTCCACTTT. It yields the protein CASSLAGGNSPLHF.

The V call is TRBV6-4, the J call TRBJ1-1, with D unclear. V was cut by 8 bases and J by 0 bases, with 10 bases left in between. The CDR3 spans 13 residues. Germline CDR1 MRHNA, CDR2 SNTAGT. CDR3 sequence reads: CASQRSVNTEAFF. DNA of the CDR3: TGTGCCAGCCAACGTTCCGTGAACACTGAAGCTTTCTTT.

This clone has only one observation. The genes are TRBV11-1 and TRBJ2-1; the D gene is possibly TRBD1 (5 bases). This CDR3 has 15 residues. V was cut by 4 bases and J by 8 bases, with 18 bases left in between. Germline CDR1 SGHAT, CDR2 FQDESV (reference sequence). CDR3 region: CASSSPRQLGHEQFF. DNA of the CDR3: TGTGCCAGCAGCTCGCCCCGACAGTTAGGTCATGAGCAGTTCTTC.

This rearrangement joins TRBV3-1 (or the pseudogene TRBV3-2) to TRBJ1-3; D gene ambiguous. Per germline, CDR1 LGHDT and CDR2 YNNKEL (reference sequence). CDR3 size: 17 residues. V was clipped by 0 bases and J by 0 bases, with 12 bases between them. CDR3 sequence: CASSQDIGIPSGNTIYF. The CDR3 bases are TGTGCCAGCAGCCAAGATATCGGCATACCCTCTGGAAACACCATATATTTT.

This chain links TRBV6-2 or TRBV6-3 with TRBJ2-3, with D maybe TRBD1 (5 bases). CDR1 is MNHEY and CDR2 is SVGEGT in the germline V gene. V was cut by 0 bases and J by 4 bases, with 11 bases left in between. CDR3 length: 15 residues. CDR3 coding DNA: TGTGCCAGCAGTTACTCGATAGGGGTTCCAGATACGCAGTATTTT. Residues: CASSYSIGVPDTQYF.

V usage is TRBV7-8 and J usage is TRBJ1-1; TRBD1 agrees at 7 bases. Germline lookup yields CDR1 SGHVS and CDR2 FQNEAQ. This CDR3 region has 14 residues. Trimming took 5 bases from V and 2 from J; bases not matched to a gene: 5. The CDR3, as DNA: TGTGCCAGCAGCCCCGGGACAGCAAACACTGAAGCTTTCTTT. It is translated as CASSPGTANTEAFF.

The rearrangement uses TRBV18 and TRBJ2-4, with D maybe TRBD1 (6 bases). This CDR3 has 15 residues. The V gene lost 8 bases and the J gene lost 1 base, with 15 bases spanning the gap. Germline V gives CDR1 KGHSH, CDR2 LQKENI. The CDR3 DNA follows: TGTGCCAGCCGATCAGGGGCTGAGGCCAAAAACATTCAGTACTTC. Translation: CASRSGAEAKNIQYF.

The gene calls are TRBV4-1 and TRBJ2-6; D gene uncertain. Trimming removed 2 bases at V and 1 base at J, with 3 bases between. Germline V gene sequence: CDR1 MGHRA, CDR2 YSYEKL. The length of the CDR3 is 14 residues. The DNA for the CDR3 is TGCGCCAGCAGCCAAACTTCTGGGGCCAACGTCCTGACTTTC. It is translated as CASSQTSGANVLTF.

V and J are TRBV24-1 and TRBJ2-3; 12 nucleotides match TRBD1. V shed 3 bases, J shed 6 bases, and the junction held 12 bases outside the gene matches. This CDR3 has 18 residues. CDR1 is KGHDR and CDR2 is SFDVKD in the germline V gene. The CDR3 DNA is TGTGCCACCAGTGATCGAAGACCGGGACAGGGGGCATGGGATACGCAGTATTTT. Translation gives CATSDRRPGQGAWDTQYF.